The TCR beta chain under discussion was sequenced for a study of regulatory T cells in long-lasting Graves disease. Overall study findings and caveats: Graves' patients with persistent disease showed TCR diversity lower than patients newly diagnosed.

In this sample, this clonotype turned up a few times. Its antigen is undetermined. Building of the TCR beta libraries involved iRepertoire HTBI primers and Arm-PCR of CDR3 regions. In the original workflow: Across the samples, identification revealed 60 to 75 TRBV and about 15 TRBJ segments. TCRdb analysed the multiplex PCR reads with MiXCR anew, one entry per CDR3 protein. These V and J calls derive from TCRdb rather than the authors' analysis. The table lists 350,000 to 450,000 distinct CDR3 sequences, 15% of them singletons, with approximately 16% in the top ten. V lost 7 bases and J lost 4, with 16 bases in between. Germline assignment: CDR1 SEHNR and CDR2 FQNEAQ (reference sequence). The CDR3 extends over 14 amino acids. Indicated time point: newly diagnosed GD, antithyroid drugs for less than 3 months. TCR sequences were obtained from RNA taken from PBMCs. The data also belong to a second study, concerning T cells in Graves' hyperthyroidism and ophthalmopathy. That report notes: Before onset, ophthalmopathy was predicted by the model a median around 6 months earlier.

The origin of this receptor is a woman aged 25 to 45 with Graves disease. Source: peripheral blood mononuclear cells (PBMCs), taken at new diagnosis, from a patient treated with antithyroid drugs. The genes are TRBV7-9 and TRBJ1-2; D gene ambiguous. The CDR3 region has the DNA TGTGCCAGCACATCCCAGGACCCTTTCTATGGCTACACCTTC. Amino acids: CASTSQDPFYGYTF.